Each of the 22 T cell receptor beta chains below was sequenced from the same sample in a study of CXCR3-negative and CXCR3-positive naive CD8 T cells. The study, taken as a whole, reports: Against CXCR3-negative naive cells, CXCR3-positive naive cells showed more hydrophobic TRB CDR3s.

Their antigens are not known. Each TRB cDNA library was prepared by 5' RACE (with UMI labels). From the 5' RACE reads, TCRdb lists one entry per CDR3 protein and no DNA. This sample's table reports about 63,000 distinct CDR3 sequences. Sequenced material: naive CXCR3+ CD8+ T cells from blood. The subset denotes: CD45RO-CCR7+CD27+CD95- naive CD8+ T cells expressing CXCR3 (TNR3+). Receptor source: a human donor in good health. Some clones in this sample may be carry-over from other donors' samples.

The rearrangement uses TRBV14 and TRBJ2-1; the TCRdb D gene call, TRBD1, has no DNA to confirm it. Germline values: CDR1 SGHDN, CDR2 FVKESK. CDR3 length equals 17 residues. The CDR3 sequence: CASSRIEGGLVDDEQFF. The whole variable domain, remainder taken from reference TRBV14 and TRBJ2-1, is EAGVTQFPSHSVIEKGQTVTLRCDPISGHDNLYWYRRVMGKEIKFLLHFVKESKQDESGMPNNRFLAERTGGTYSTLKVQPAELEDSGVYFCASSRIEGGLVDDEQFFGPGTRLTVL.

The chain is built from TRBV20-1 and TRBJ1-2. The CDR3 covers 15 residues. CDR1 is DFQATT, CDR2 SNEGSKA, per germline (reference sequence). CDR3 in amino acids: CSARSLERETYGYTF.

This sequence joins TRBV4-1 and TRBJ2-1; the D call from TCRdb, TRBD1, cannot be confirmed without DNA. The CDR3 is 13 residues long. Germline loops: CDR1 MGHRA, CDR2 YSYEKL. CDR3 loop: CASSQDRAWEQFF.

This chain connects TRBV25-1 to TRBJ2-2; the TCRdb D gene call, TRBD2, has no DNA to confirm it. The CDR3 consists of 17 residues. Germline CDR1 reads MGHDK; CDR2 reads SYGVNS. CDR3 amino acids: CASRPHRASGFSGELFF.

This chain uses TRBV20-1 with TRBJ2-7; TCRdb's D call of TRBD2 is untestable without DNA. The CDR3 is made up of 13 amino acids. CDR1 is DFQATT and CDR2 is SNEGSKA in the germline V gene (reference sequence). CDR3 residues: CSARGSGDYEQYF.

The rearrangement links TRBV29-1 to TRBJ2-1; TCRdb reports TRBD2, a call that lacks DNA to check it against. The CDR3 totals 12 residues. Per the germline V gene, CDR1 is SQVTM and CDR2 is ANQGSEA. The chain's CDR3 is CSVSGSYNEQFF.

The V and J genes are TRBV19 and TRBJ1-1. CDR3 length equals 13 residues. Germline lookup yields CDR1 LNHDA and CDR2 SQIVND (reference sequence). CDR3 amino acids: CASSSSGNTEAFF.

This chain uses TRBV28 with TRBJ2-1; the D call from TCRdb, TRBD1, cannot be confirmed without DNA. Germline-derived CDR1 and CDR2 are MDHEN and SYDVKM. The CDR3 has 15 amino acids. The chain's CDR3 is CASSPPQSSYNEQFF.

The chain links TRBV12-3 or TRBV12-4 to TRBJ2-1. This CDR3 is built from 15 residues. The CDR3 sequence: CASSLMGSGYNEQFF.

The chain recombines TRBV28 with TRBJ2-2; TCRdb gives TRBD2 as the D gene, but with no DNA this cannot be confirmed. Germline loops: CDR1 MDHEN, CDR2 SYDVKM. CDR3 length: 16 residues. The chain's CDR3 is CASSLYTSYPNWELFF.

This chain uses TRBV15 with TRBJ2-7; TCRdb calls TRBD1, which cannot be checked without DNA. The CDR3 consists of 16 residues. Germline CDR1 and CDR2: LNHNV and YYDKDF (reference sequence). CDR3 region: CATSRDVQGRSYEQYF.

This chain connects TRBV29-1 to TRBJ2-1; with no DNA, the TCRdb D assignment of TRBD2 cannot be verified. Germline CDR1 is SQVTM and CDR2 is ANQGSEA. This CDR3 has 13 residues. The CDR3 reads CSVEWAPYNEQFF.

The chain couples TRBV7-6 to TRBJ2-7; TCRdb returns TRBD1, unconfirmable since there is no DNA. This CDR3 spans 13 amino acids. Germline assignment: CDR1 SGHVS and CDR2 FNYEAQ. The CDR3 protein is CASSLATGTEQYF.

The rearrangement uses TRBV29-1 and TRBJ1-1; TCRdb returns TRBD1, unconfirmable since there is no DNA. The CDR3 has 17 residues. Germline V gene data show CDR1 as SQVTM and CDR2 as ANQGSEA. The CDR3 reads CSVDFPGQGDWITEAFF. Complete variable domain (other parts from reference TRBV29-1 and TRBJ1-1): SAVISQKPSRDICQRGTSLTIQCQVDSQVTMMFWYRQQPGQSLTLIATANQGSEATYESGFVIDKFPISRPNLTFSTLTVSNMSPEDSSIYLCSVDFPGQGDWITEAFFGQGTRLTVV.

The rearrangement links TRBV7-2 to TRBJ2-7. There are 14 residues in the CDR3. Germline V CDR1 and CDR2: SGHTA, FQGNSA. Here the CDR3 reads CASSLGGYVDEQYF.

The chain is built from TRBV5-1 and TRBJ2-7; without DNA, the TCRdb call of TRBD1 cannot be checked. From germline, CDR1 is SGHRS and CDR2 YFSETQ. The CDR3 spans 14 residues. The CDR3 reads CASSQGPLSYEQYF.

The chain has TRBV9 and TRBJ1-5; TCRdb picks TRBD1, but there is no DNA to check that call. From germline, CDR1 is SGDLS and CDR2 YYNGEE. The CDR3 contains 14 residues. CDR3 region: CASSAGEYNQPQHF.

CDR3: CSVVAWDGYGYTF. This chain links TRBV29-1 with TRBJ1-2. The CDR3 is 13 residues long. The V gene's germline CDR1 is SQVTM and CDR2 ANQGSEA.

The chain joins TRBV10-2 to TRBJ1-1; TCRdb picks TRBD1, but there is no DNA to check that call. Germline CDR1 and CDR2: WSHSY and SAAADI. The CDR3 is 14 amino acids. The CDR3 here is CASSATGEAFEAFF.

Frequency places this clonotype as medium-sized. The CDR3: CSVVGSYNEQFF. The chain links TRBV29-1 to TRBJ2-1; TCRdb reports TRBD2, a call that lacks DNA to check it against. This CDR3 comprises 12 residues. Germline CDR1 SQVTM, CDR2 ANQGSEA.

CDR3 loop: CSASGVVTGELFF. The chain joins TRBV29-1 to TRBJ2-2; TCRdb calls TRBD1, which cannot be checked without DNA. There are 13 residues in the CDR3. Germline CDR1 reads SQVTM; CDR2 reads ANQGSEA.

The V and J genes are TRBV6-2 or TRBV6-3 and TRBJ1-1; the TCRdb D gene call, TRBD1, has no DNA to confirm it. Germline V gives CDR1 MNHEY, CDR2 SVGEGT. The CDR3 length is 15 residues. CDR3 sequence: CASSHPGTGITEAFF.